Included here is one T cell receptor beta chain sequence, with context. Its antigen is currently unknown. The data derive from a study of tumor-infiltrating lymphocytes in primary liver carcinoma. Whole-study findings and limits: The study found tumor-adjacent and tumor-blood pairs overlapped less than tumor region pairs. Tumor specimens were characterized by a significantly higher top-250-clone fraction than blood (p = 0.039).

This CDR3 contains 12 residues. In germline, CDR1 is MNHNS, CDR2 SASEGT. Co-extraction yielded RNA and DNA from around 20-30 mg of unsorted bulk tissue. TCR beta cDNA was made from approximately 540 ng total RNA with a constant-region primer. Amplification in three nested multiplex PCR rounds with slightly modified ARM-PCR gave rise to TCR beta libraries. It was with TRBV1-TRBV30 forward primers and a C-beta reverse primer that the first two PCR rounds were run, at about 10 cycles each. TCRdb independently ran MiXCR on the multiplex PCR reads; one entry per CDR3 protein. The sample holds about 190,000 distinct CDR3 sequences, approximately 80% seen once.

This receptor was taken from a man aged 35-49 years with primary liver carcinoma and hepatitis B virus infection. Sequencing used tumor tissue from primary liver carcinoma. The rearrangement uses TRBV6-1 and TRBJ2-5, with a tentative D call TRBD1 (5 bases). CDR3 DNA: TGTGTCAGTAGTGAAGAAGGACAACGAGGCTACTTC. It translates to CVSSEEGQRGYF.